Below, 29 T cell receptor beta chains from the same sample are listed, as sequenced in a study of T-cell reconstitution after alpha-beta-depleted transplantation in children. Library preparation (for TCRbeta) was performed with unique molecular identifiers. TCRdb independently ran MiXCR on the PCR reads; one entry per CDR3 protein. The data contain about 290,000 distinct CDR3 sequences, roughly 9.1% of them singletons. The sample was PBMCs, taken before TCRalphabeta/CD19-depleted stem cell transplant. The receptors were gathered from a boy in the first two years of life with acute myeloid leukemia, due to receive a stem cell transplant.

This clonotype was recorded a few times. The chain joins TRBV5-1 to TRBJ2-1; 9 bases agree with TRBD1. The J segment lost 4 bases and the V segment lost 3 bases, leaving 14 bases of the junction unmatched. The CDR3 spans 18 residues. Germline lookup yields CDR1 SGHRS and CDR2 YFSETQ. The CDR3: CASSSSHRGRIAYNEQFF. CDR3 bases: TGCGCCAGCAGCTCGAGCCACAGGGGGCGAATCGCTTACAATGAGCAGTTCTTC.

This clonotype was seen at least ten times. A much bigger clone sits one base away, suggesting this may be a read error. The gene calls are TRBV4-2 and TRBJ2-5, with 10 bases matching TRBD2. V was clipped by 8 bases and J by 4 bases; unmatched bases: 13. The CDR3 consists of 16 residues. Germline CDR1 and CDR2: LGHNA and YNFKEQ. The DNA for the CDR3 is TGTGCCAGCCGGGACACTAGCGGGATGGGTGGAGAGACCCAGTACTTC. Its translation is CASRDTSGMGGETQYF.

V gene TRBV29-1 combines with J gene TRBJ2-3; the D gene is possibly TRBD2 (6 bases). Trimming took 5 bases from V and 2 from J, leaving 11 bases between them. The CDR3 totals 13 residues. Germline V lookup: CDR1 SQVTM, CDR2 ANQGSEA. For the CDR3, the DNA is TGCAGCGTTCGGGAGCGCAACACAGATACGCAGTATTTT. Translation gives CSVRERNTDTQYF.

This chain connects TRBV30 to TRBJ2-1; 13 bases line up with TRBD2. The CDR3 has 15 amino acids. Germline trimming cut 5 bases from V and 6 bases from J; bases unmatched to any gene: 7. Germline V lookup: CDR1 GTSNPN, CDR2 SVGIG (reference sequence). DNA of the CDR3: TGTGCCTGGGAGCGGGGGACTAGCGGGGCCAATGAGCAGTTCTTC. Its protein product is CAWERGTSGANEQFF.

This clonotype has a count of ten or more. The V call is TRBV20-1, the J call TRBJ2-4, with D possibly called TRBD1 or TRBD2 (5 bases each). Germline V gives CDR1 DFQATT, CDR2 SNEGSKA (reference sequence). Trimming took off 3 bases at V and 7 bases at J, with 7 bases between the two ends. The CDR3 is 11 amino acids. In DNA, the CDR3 is TGCAGTGCTAGTGGGACGAACATTCAGTACTTC. This encodes CSASGTNIQYF.

The chain carries TRBV20-1 and TRBJ2-1; 8 bases align to TRBD2. The CDR3 runs to 15 residues. From germline, CDR1 is DFQATT and CDR2 SNEGSKA (reference sequence). Unmatched junction bases numbered 6, after V lost 2 bases and J lost 3 bases. The CDR3 DNA reads as TGCAGTGCTAGATGGCCAGCGGGAGTCTACAATGAGCAGTTCTTC. It specifies CSARWPAGVYNEQFF.

This clonotype has just a few counts. The chain couples TRBV14 to TRBJ2-6; TRBD1 might be the D (5 bases). Germline V gene data show CDR1 as SGHDN and CDR2 as FVKESK. V dropped 4 bases and J dropped 9 bases, with 10 bases sitting between them. The CDR3 runs to 13 residues. The CDR3 region is CASSLGPLNVLTF. DNA for the CDR3: TGTGCCAGCAGCCTGGGGCCACTCAACGTCCTGACTTTC.

This clonotype was detected ten times or more. This rearrangement joins TRBV6-1 to TRBJ1-2; 9 positions agree with TRBD1. V lost 3 bases to trimming and J lost 3 bases; unmatched junction nucleotides: 8. This CDR3 has 16 residues. Germline assignment: CDR1 MNHNS and CDR2 SASEGT. The CDR3, as DNA: TGTGCCAGCAGTGATTTTTGGACAGGGGCCTACTATGGCTACACCTTC. As protein: CASSDFWTGAYYGYTF.

This clonotype was found many times. The rearrangement uses TRBV29-1 and TRBJ1-3; D call uncertain. Trimming left V 7 bases short and J 4 bases short, with 8 bases between. Germline assignment: CDR1 SQVTM and CDR2 ANQGSEA. This CDR3 comprises 11 residues. The DNA of the CDR3 is TGCAGCGGTACAAGGGGAAACACCATATATTTT. Its translation is CSGTRGNTIYF.

This clonotype was counted between two and nine times. The chain has TRBV7-9 and TRBJ2-7, with 8 nucleotides matching TRBD2. The CDR3 is made up of 14 amino acids. With 5 bases clipped from V and 5 bases from J, the junction kept 8 bases outside the gene matches. Germline V gives CDR1 SEHNR, CDR2 FQNEAQ (reference sequence). The CDR3 spells CASSARLANNEQYF. The CDR3 region has the DNA TGTGCCAGCAGCGCCCGACTAGCGAACAACGAGCAGTACTTC.

At least ten counts were recorded for this clonotype. This chain connects TRBV7-2 to TRBJ2-5; TRBD1 matches 7 bases. Germline loops: CDR1 SGHTA, CDR2 FQGNSA. The CDR3 contains 14 residues. V lost 8 bases to trimming and J lost 5 bases; unmatched junction nucleotides: 11. The CDR3 DNA follows: TGTGCCAGCTCTCAAGGGGCCAGGGGGGAGACCCAGTACTTC. Translated: CASSQGARGETQYF.

V is TRBV30 and J is TRBJ2-5; the D is unclear. Germline V gene data show CDR1 as GTSNPN and CDR2 as SVGIG (reference sequence). Trimming took 0 bases from V and 0 from J, leaving 8 bases between them. The CDR3 runs to 14 residues. The CDR3 DNA follows: TGTGCCTGGAGTGTACACCTTGACCAAGAGACCCAGTACTTC. This gives the protein CAWSVHLDQETQYF.

In its sample, this clonotype was seen a few times. The rearrangement links TRBV19 to TRBJ1-4, with D possibly matching TRBD1 (6 bases). V was clipped by 8 bases and J by 0 bases, with 10 bases between them. The CDR3 has 14 amino acids. Per the germline V gene, CDR1 is LNHDA and CDR2 is SQIVND (reference sequence). CDR3 DNA sequence: TGTGCCAGTCGGACAGAGCCAACTAATGAAAAACTGTTTTTT. Residues: CASRTEPTNEKLFF.

This clonotype has a count of ten or more. The genes are TRBV5-1 and TRBJ2-1, with 10 positions matching TRBD1. The junction had 7 bases not matched to a gene; V was cut back by 7 bases and J by 6 bases. Germline values: CDR1 SGHRS, CDR2 YFSETQ. The CDR3 runs to 14 residues. The CDR3 spells CASAGTGEVNEQFF. CDR3 sequence (DNA): TGCGCCAGCGCCGGGACAGGGGAGGTCAATGAGCAGTTCTTC.

This clonotype was counted many times. This rearrangement joins TRBV27 to TRBJ2-1; maybe TRBD2 (5 bases). Trimming pared 5 bases from V and 4 bases from J, leaving 15 bases between. CDR1 is MNHEY and CDR2 is SMNVEV in the germline V gene (reference sequence). The CDR3 sequence is 15 residues long. CDR3 nucleotide sequence: TGTGCCAGCAGTCCCACTGGCGGGCCATACAATGAGCAGTTCTTC. Its protein is CASSPTGGPYNEQFF.

Only a few counts were recorded for this clonotype. The chain is built from TRBV9 and TRBJ2-7; D unresolved. Trimming took 0 bases from V and 0 from J, leaving 13 bases between them. CDR1 is SGDLS, CDR2 YYNGEE, per germline. CDR3 length equals 16 residues. In DNA form, the CDR3 reads TGTGCCAGCAGCGTAGAGTTAGACGCAAGCTCCTACGAGCAGTACTTC. Amino acids: CASSVELDASSYEQYF.

In regard to this clonotype: This likely comes from a read error, as the CDR3 has no conserved phenylalanine or tryptophan at its end. This rearrangement joins TRBV7-6 to TRBJ2-7; a possible D gene is TRBD1 (6 bases). Germline CDR1 reads SGHVS; CDR2 reads FNYEAQ. Trimming stripped 7 bases from V and 0 bases from J, with 19 bases between. This CDR3 region has 16 residues. CDR3 region: CASTFGPTGLSYEQYS. DNA for the CDR3: TGTGCCAGCACCTTTGGCCCGACAGGACTCTCCTACGAGCAGTACTCC.

This clonotype was seen at least ten times. The genes are TRBV20-1 and TRBJ2-7; possible D gene TRBD2, 6 bases. The germline CDR1 and CDR2 sequences are DFQATT and SNEGSKA (reference sequence). The V end lost 2 bases, the J end lost 4 bases, and 18 bases lay between the germline ends. This CDR3 is 15 amino acids long. CDR3 residues: CSARYRLVPEYEQYF. Here the CDR3 DNA reads TGCAGTGCTAGATACCGACTAGTTCCGGAGTACGAGCAGTACTTC.

This clonotype was seen repeatedly, ten times or more. The V gene is TRBV18, the J gene TRBJ2-3; 7 bases align to TRBD1. J lost 1 base, V lost 2 bases, and 6 bases had no gene match. This CDR3 spans 16 amino acids. CDR1 is KGHSH, CDR2 LQKENI, per germline. The CDR3 nucleotides read TGTGCCAGCTCACCAGTCCCCGGACAGGGCACAGATACGCAGTATTTT. Protein sequence: CASSPVPGQGTDTQYF.

In this sample, this clonotype turned up many times. The V call is TRBV28, the J call TRBJ2-7; TRBD2 matches at 9 bases. With 7 bases clipped from V and 0 bases from J, the junction kept 13 bases outside the gene matches. Germline-derived CDR1 and CDR2 are MDHEN and SYDVKM. This CDR3 is built from 17 residues. For the CDR3, the DNA is TGTGCCAGCAAGGCTAGCGGGGTTACAACTGGCTCCTACGAGCAGTACTTC. Translating gives CASKASGVTTGSYEQYF.

This clonotype was picked up many times. This chain links TRBV12-3 or TRBV12-4 with TRBJ2-3; D ambiguous. The V gene lost 2 bases and the J gene lost 5 bases, with 5 bases spanning the gap. The CDR3 extends over 12 amino acids. The CDR3 loop reads CASSLLGDTQYF. Written as DNA, the CDR3 is TGTGCCAGCAGTTTACTGGGAGATACGCAGTATTTT.

This clonotype was detected many times. V and J are TRBV28 and TRBJ1-1; 9 bases are shared with TRBD1. The CDR3 is 20 amino acids. Germline V gene sequence: CDR1 MDHEN, CDR2 SYDVKM. Trimming cost V 3 bases and J 5 bases; bases outside gene matches: 22. CDR3 bases: TGTGCCAGCAGTTTCATAGTTGGAGTACGTCACAGGGGGCGAGGGACTGAAGCTTTCTTT. This sequence encodes CASSFIVGVRHRGRGTEAFF.

At least ten counts were recorded for this clonotype. This chain joins TRBV28 and TRBJ1-5; TRBD1 matches 8 bases. CDR3 length: 15 residues. Trimming removed 2 bases from V and 6 bases from J; junction bases left unmatched: 6. Germline V CDR1 and CDR2: MDHEN, SYDVKM. Here the CDR3 DNA reads TGTGCCAGCAGTTTAAGAGACAGGGGAAGTCAGCCCCAGCATTTT. Translating it yields CASSLRDRGSQPQHF. Combining the CDR3 with reference TRBV28 and TRBJ1-5 gives the whole variable domain DVKVTQSSRYLVKRTGEKVFLECVQDMDHENMFWYRQDPGLGLRLIYFSYDVKMKEKGDIPEGYSVSREKKERFSLILESASTNQTSMYLCASSLRDRGSQPQHFGDGTRLSIL.

This clonotype has just a few counts. The CDR3 here is CASSVGQKAFF. In DNA, the CDR3 is TGTGCCAGCAGCGTTGGACAGAAAGCTTTCTTT. This rearrangement joins TRBV5-4 to TRBJ1-1; the D gene is possibly TRBD1 (6 bases). The CDR3 is 11 residues long. V lost 4 bases and J 9 bases, leaving 10 bases between the germline ends. In germline, CDR1 is SGHNT, CDR2 YYREEE (reference sequence).

This clonotype has at least ten counts. The chain carries TRBV7-2 and TRBJ2-3, with 10 bases fitting TRBD2. From germline, CDR1 is SGHTA and CDR2 FQGNSA. The CDR3 totals 16 residues. V trimming: 1 base; J trimming: 6 bases; junction bases outside the gene matches: 7. CDR3 DNA: TGTGCCAGCAGCTTAGACCCAGCGGGAGGGAGGGATACGCAGTATTTT. Residues: CASSLDPAGGRDTQYF.

This clonotype appeared many times. V and J are TRBV12-3 or TRBV12-4 and TRBJ2-7; D might be TRBD1 (6 bases). This CDR3 contains 16 residues. V was clipped by 3 bases and J by 1 base, with 16 bases between them. The CDR3: CASSFASGHFSYEQYF. Here the CDR3 DNA reads TGTGCCAGCAGTTTCGCGTCGGGACACTTTTCCTACGAGCAGTACTTC.

As regards this clonotype: A much larger clone sits a single nucleotide away, making a read error possible. This chain links TRBV5-1 with TRBJ2-7; 8 nucleotides match TRBD1. This CDR3 contains 15 residues. The germline CDR1 and CDR2 sequences are SGHRS and YFSETQ. In DNA, the CDR3 is TGCGCCAGCAGGTTGGACAGGGACCTTTTCTACGAGCAGTACTTC. It translates to CASRLDRDLFYEQYF. Supplemented by reference TRBV5-1 and TRBJ2-7, the full variable domain reads KAGVTQTPRYLIKTRGQQVTLSCSPISGHRSVSWYQQTPGQGLQFLFEYFSETQRNKGNFPGRFSGRQFSNSRSEMNVSTLELGDSALYLCASRLDRDLFYEQYFGPGTRLTVT.

Ten or more counts support this clonotype. The V gene is TRBV5-1, the J gene TRBJ2-1; tentatively, D is TRBD2 (6 bases). Germline CDR1 and CDR2: SGHRS and YFSETQ. The CDR3 has 15 amino acids. Deletions cut 4 bases from V and 5 bases from J, with 16 bases between. CDR3 nucleotides: TGCGCCAGCAGCGGCCAGACTAGTCTTAACAATGAGCAGTTCTTC. It codes for CASSGQTSLNNEQFF.

This clonotype was recorded at least ten times. This chain links TRBV20-1 with TRBJ2-3; a possible D gene is TRBD1 (6 bases). The CDR3 has 15 residues. Germline CDR1 reads DFQATT; CDR2 reads SNEGSKA (reference sequence). V lost 4 bases, J lost 2 bases, and 16 bases lay in between. The CDR3, as DNA: TGCAGTGCTATGCCTCAGGGGCCCTACACAGATACGCAGTATTTT. Translation: CSAMPQGPYTDTQYF.